A selection of T cell receptor beta chains follows, all from one sample in a study of shared clonotypes between healthy human individuals. The assay was immunoSEQ multiplex PCR, and TCRdb's table has in-frame clones only and misses some. The sample comprises more than 2 million clones, 90% to 95% of which are singletons, and 0.1% to 0.15% rests with the top ten. The source material was naive CD4+ T cells sorted from blood. The receptor source for this set is a man aged 18 to 30 in good health. CDR3s leave out the opening cysteine and the closing phenylalanine or tryptophan.

v_call,j_call,cdr3_aa
TRBV18,TRBJ2-4,ASSLDRSGNIQY
TRBV30,TRBJ1-3,AWSVMGSGNTIY
TRBV5-4,TRBJ2-7,ASSAGTTPYEQY
TRBV5-1,TRBJ2-5,ASSLTSLQETQY
TRBV19,TRBJ1-2,ASSSAETNYGYT
TRBV28,TRBJ1-6,ASSPRDRDPLLH
TRBV2,TRBJ2-4,ASSPGLAKNIQY
TRBV6-5,TRBJ2-7,ASSYSGTSGLGEQY
TRBV7-9,TRBJ1-6,ASSQGTGPNSPLH
TRBV6-5,TRBJ2-5,AARGVEKTQY
TRBV27,TRBJ2-2,ASSPRGQGFSYNTGELF
TRBV6-5,TRBJ1-5,ASWDGAGAISAQH
TRBV2,TRBJ2-5,ASSELAGVLETQY
TRBV30,TRBJ2-3,AWSLGGLYTDTQY
TRBV5-1,TRBJ1-1,ASSPGVNTEAF
TRBV11-2,TRBJ2-7,ASSLVSAGQQY
TRBV7-9,TRBJ1-6,ASSLEDSSPLH
TRBV6-5,TRBJ2-2,ASSYNTGELF
TRBV7-2,TRBJ1-5,ASSFDTGSQPQH
TRBV9,TRBJ2-3,ASSVLQGTVADTQY
TRBV5-4,TRBJ2-3,ASSPARRTGKTDTQY
TRBV9,TRBJ1-2,ASSAGSYGYT
TRBV6-6,TRBJ2-3,ASRAASRDTQY
TRBV29-1,TRBJ2-3,SVEGQGVRGDTQY
TRBV5-1,TRBJ2-5,ASSSLAGSRETQY
TRBV29-1,TRBJ1-2,SVEGRGGGPYGYT
TRBV7-2,TRBJ2-7,ASSMEGLLSYEQY
TRBV7-2,TRBJ2-3,ASSLESTDTQY
TRBV9,TRBJ2-7,ASSPSQTGPYEQY
TRBV5-1,TRBJ2-1,ASSARQGSDEQF
TRBV5-4,TRBJ1-2,ASSLQENYGYT
TRBV29-1,TRBJ1-2,SVGPRHTAGADSNYGYT
TRBV11-2,TRBJ1-2,ASSYTGTGSIYGYT
TRBV18,TRBJ1-5,ASSPGGAQPQH
TRBV6-1,TRBJ2-2,ASSSLDRDTGELF
TRBV7-2,TRBJ1-4,ASSLGTNEKLF
TRBV30,TRBJ2-7,AWSWGGVNGNEQY